These 5 T cell receptor beta chains share one sample of origin, sequenced in a study of blood T cell repertoires in COVID-19. Produced via immunoSEQ multiplex PCR; TCRdb's table is partial and in-frame only. The repertoire holds some 100,000 clones, about 80% seen once, with around 10% in the top ten. Sample: peripheral blood. All receptors derive from a woman between 65 and 79 years old with acute or convalescent COVID-19.

Here the CDR3 reads CASSLMGQGFSAQHF. DNA for the CDR3: TGTGCCAGCAGCTTAATGGGACAGGGATTTTCAGCCCAGCATTTT. The chain carries TRBV5-8 and TRBJ1-5, with 9 bases fitting TRBD1. Trimming cost V 2 bases and J 11 bases; bases outside gene matches: 11. Germline V lookup: CDR1 SGHTS, CDR2 YDEGEE. The CDR3 length is 15 residues.

This sequence joins TRBV7-2 and TRBJ1-2; 10 nucleotides match TRBD1. Per the germline V gene, CDR1 is SGHTA and CDR2 is FQGNSA. After removal of 3 bases from V and 4 bases from J, the junction contained 14 bases not matched to a gene. This CDR3 is built from 18 residues. CDR3 DNA: TGTGCCAGCAGCTTGGCGTGGGACAGGGGTGGAGGTGGCTATGGCTACACCTTC. Translated, it gives CASSLAWDRGGGGYGYTF.

J is TRBJ1-4 and V is TRBV6-5; D uncertain. V gave up 0 bases and J gave up 3 bases, with 8 bases separating them. This CDR3 is 15 amino acids long. From germline, CDR1 is MNHEY and CDR2 SVGAGI. CDR3: CASSYSRAPNEKLFF. The CDR3 nucleotides are TGTGCCAGCAGTTACTCGAGGGCCCCTAATGAAAAACTGTTTTTT.

The rearrangement joins TRBV25-1 to TRBJ1-5; D possibly corresponds to TRBD1 (6 bases). V was pared by 6 bases and J by 1 base, with 7 bases between. This CDR3 has 13 amino acids. CDR1 is MGHDK, CDR2 SYGVNS, per germline. The DNA of the CDR3 is TGTGCCAGCAGACAGGGAAGCAATCAGCCCCAGCATTTT. Amino acids: CASRQGSNQPQHF. The full variable domain, completed using reference TRBV25-1 and TRBJ1-5, is EADIYQTPRYLVIGTGKKITLECSQTMGHDKMYWYQQDPGMELHLIHYSYGVNSTEKGDLSSESTVSRIRTEHFPLTLESARPSHTSQYLCASRQGSNQPQHFGDGTRLSIL.

The chain is built from TRBV6-5 and TRBJ2-2, with D perhaps matching TRBD2 (5 bases). The germline V gene has CDR1 MNHEY and CDR2 SVGAGI. The CDR3 covers 15 residues. Trimming cost V 7 bases and J 0 bases, with 12 bases left between them. CDR3 residues: CASNVGDSNTGELFF. The CDR3 nucleotides read TGTGCCAGCAACGTCGGGGATTCGAACACCGGGGAGCTGTTTTTT.